Below, one T cell receptor beta chain is given with its context. The antigen is undetermined. This entry is derived from a study of blood T cells in healthy people across ages. Together with a sample-barcoded 5' primer, a J-beta primer mix was included in a second PCR lasting roughly 6 to 12 cycles. Each of the cDNA molecules was tagged by a template-switch adaptor with 12 random nucleotides. TCRdb itself ran the 5' RACE reads through MiXCR, one entry per CDR3 protein. The table shows about 970,000 distinct CDR3 sequences, with just over 50% occurring only once. Every participating donor contributed around 9.5 milliliters of peripheral blood through a draw. Germline CDR1 and CDR2: SGHTA and FQGNSA. The CDR3 is made up of 13 amino acids. The V end lost 5 bases, the J end lost 6 bases, and 14 bases lay between the germline ends. Study-wide results and limits: Measured against age, TCR beta diversity per million T cells decreased in a roughly linear manner.

The chain couples TRBV7-2 to TRBJ2-7; D may be TRBD2 (6 bases). This sequence was found in a woman in her fifties or sixties in good health. The specimen was blood. The CDR3 protein is CASSEAGRREQYF. CDR3 bases: TGTGCCAGCAGCGAGGCGGGGCGACGCGAGCAGTACTTC.